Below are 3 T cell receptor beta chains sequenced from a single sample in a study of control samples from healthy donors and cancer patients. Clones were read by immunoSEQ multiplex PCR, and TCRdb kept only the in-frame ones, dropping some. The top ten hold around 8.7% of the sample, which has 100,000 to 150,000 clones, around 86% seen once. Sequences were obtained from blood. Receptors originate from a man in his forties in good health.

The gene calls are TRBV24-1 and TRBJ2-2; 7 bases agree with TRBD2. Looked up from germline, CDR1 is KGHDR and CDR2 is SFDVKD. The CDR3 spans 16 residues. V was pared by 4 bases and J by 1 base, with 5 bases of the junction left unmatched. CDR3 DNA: TGTGCCACCAGTGAGGGGGGGAGAATGAACACCGGGGAGCTGTTTTTT. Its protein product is CATSEGGRMNTGELFF.

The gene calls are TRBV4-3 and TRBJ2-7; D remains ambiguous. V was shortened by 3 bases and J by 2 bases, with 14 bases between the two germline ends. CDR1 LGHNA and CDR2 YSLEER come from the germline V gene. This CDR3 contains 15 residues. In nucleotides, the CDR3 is TGCGCCAGCAGCCAGCCTCGGGCGTCCCCCTACGAGCAGTACTTC. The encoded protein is CASSQPRASPYEQYF.

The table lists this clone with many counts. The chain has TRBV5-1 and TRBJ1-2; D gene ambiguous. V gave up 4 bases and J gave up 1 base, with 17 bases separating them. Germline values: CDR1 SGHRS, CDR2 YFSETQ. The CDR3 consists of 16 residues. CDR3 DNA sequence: TGCGCCAGCAGCGCCCACAGCGGAAAAATTAACTATGGCTACACCTTC. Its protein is CASSAHSGKINYGYTF.